Included here is one T cell receptor (beta chain) sequence, with context. Its specificity is unknown. All donors participated as healthy donors of bone marrow. This specimen belongs to a study of cytomegalovirus exposure and HLA in healthy donors. The PCR contained 60 Vbeta and 13 Jbeta primers. Profiling relied on immunoSEQ multiplex PCR, and the TCRdb table lists in-frame clones only, not all of them. Among roughly 100,000 clones listed, approximately 81% were seen once. CDR3 size: 14 residues. CDR1 LGHNA and CDR2 YSLEER come from the germline V gene. V lost 0 bases to trimming and J lost 4 bases, with 9 bases between them. Regarding the study as a whole: A highly shared variant cluster was judged a likely technical artifact. Among TCR beta chains of equal frequency, HLA-associated ones were more clonally expanded in a later analysis.

What was sequenced was PBMCs. The receptor was isolated from a woman aged 40 to 50 in good health and CMV-seronegative. V gene TRBV4-3 combines with J gene TRBJ1-1, with unresolved D. The CDR3 DNA reads TGCGCCAGCAGCCAAGATGAGGGAGGCACTGAAGCTTTCTTT. Its protein product is CASSQDEGGTEAFF.